A single sample gave rise to the 10 T cell receptor beta chains below, sequenced in a study of beta chain features in type 1 diabetes. The entirety of the isolated RNA underwent reverse transcription, so expressed TCRB transcripts were sequenced. Using immunoSEQ multiplex PCR, the repertoire was profiled, and TCRdb retains in-frame clones only, with some absent. The sample lists under 950,000 clones, under 20% occurring once. Input material: naive CD4+ T cells from blood. The receptors originated from a woman between 18 and 30 years old in good health.

This clone showed up just a few times. The same CDR3 is also encoded by other DNA sequences in this sample. J is TRBJ2-2 and V is TRBV18; a possible D gene is TRBD1 (6 bases). CDR3 size: 15 residues. The V and J ends lost 3 bases and 2 bases respectively, with 10 bases between them. Germline-derived CDR1 and CDR2 are KGHSH and LQKENI. CDR3 nucleotide sequence: TGTGCCAGCTCACCTGGACAGTCAAACACCGGGGAGCTGTTTTTT. Its protein is CASSPGQSNTGELFF.

The gene calls are TRBV2 and TRBJ2-7; 9 nucleotides align to TRBD2. Trimming cost V 6 bases and J 5 bases; bases outside gene matches: 8. This CDR3 contains 14 residues. Germline CDR1 SNHLY, CDR2 FYNNEI. CDR3 amino acids: CASSLAGGVDEQYF. DNA of the CDR3: TGTGCCAGCAGCTTGGCGGGAGGGGTGGACGAGCAGTACTTC. Supplemented by reference TRBV2 and TRBJ2-7, the full variable domain reads EPEVTQTPSHQVTQMGQEVILRCVPISNHLYFYWYRQILGQKVEFLVSFYNNEISEKSEIFDDQFSVERPDGSNFTLKIRSTKLEDSAMYFCASSLAGGVDEQYFGPGTRLTVT.

In its sample, this clone was seen a few times. The chain carries TRBV19 and TRBJ2-2; TRBD2 is a possible D gene (6 bases). The V gene lost 2 bases and the J gene lost 0 bases, with 10 bases spanning the gap. Germline CDR1 and CDR2: LNHDA and SQIVND (reference sequence). The CDR3 runs 16 residues. CDR3 nucleotides: TGTGCCAGTAGTATATCCGCTAGCGCGAACACCGGGGAGCTGTTTTTT. Translated: CASSISASANTGELFF.

The chain recombines TRBV27 with TRBJ2-7, with D possibly TRBD2 on 6 matching bases. Germline V gene lookup returns CDR1 MNHEY and CDR2 SMNVEV (reference sequence). The CDR3 extends over 13 amino acids. V was shortened by 5 bases and J by 4 bases, with 12 bases between the two germline ends. The CDR3 sequence: CASSRDSYYEQYF. Here the CDR3 DNA reads TGTGCCAGCAGTCGGGACTCTTATTACGAGCAGTACTTC.

This clone turned up a few times. The chain employs TRBV16 and TRBJ1-5; 8 bases fit TRBD1. The CDR3 sequence is 16 residues long. Germline values: CDR1 KGHSY, CDR2 FQNENV. V was clipped by 4 bases and J by 10 bases; unmatched bases: 15. The CDR3 region is CASSLTTPGQVRPQHF. CDR3 sequence (DNA): TGTGCCAGCAGCCTGACCACTCCGGGACAGGTACGACCCCAGCATTTT.

This clone was found a few times. This rearrangement joins TRBV5-4 to TRBJ2-1; tentatively, D is TRBD1 or TRBD2 (5 bases each). Deletions cut 2 bases from V and 6 bases from J, with 15 bases between. Germline assignment: CDR1 SGHNT and CDR2 YYREEE (reference sequence). The CDR3 runs to 15 residues. CDR3 nucleotide sequence: TGTGCCAGCAGCTTCGAACCGGGACGCCCCAATGAGCAGTTCTTC. It codes for CASSFEPGRPNEQFF.

The chain joins TRBV28 to TRBJ1-2; the D gene is possibly TRBD1 (5 bases). Germline CDR1 reads MDHEN; CDR2 reads SYDVKM. There are 11 residues in the CDR3. Trimming removed 6 bases at V and 8 bases at J, with 10 bases between. The CDR3 spells CASSGQAGYTF. CDR3 coding DNA: TGTGCCAGCAGCGGACAAGCAGGCTACACCTTC.

This clone has only a few counts. This chain links TRBV7-9 with TRBJ1-5; TRBD1 agrees at 9 bases. Trimming took 5 bases from V and 7 from J; bases not matched to a gene: 6. Looked up from germline, CDR1 is SEHNR and CDR2 is FQNEAQ (reference sequence). The CDR3 is 14 residues long. In nucleotides, the CDR3 is TGTGCCAGCAGCCAAGGGACAGGGCGCCAGCCCCAGCATTTT. This sequence encodes CASSQGTGRQPQHF.

In its sample, this clone was seen a few times. This chain links TRBV27 with TRBJ2-5; no definite D call. The germline V gene has CDR1 MNHEY and CDR2 SMNVEV (reference sequence). Trimming stripped 6 bases from V and 5 bases from J, with 13 bases between. The CDR3 has 13 residues. CDR3 sequence: CASSYRVGETQYF. DNA for the CDR3: TGTGCCAGCAGCTATAGAGTCGGTGAGACCCAGTACTTC.

The V and J genes are TRBV5-1 and TRBJ2-5; TRBD2 might be the D (5 bases). This CDR3 has 13 residues. V shed 0 bases and J shed 3 bases, with 6 bases lying between them. Germline CDR1 reads SGHRS; CDR2 reads YFSETQ. CDR3 DNA: TGCGCCAGCAGCTTGGATAGCGAAGAGACCCAGTACTTC. Amino acid sequence: CASSLDSEETQYF.